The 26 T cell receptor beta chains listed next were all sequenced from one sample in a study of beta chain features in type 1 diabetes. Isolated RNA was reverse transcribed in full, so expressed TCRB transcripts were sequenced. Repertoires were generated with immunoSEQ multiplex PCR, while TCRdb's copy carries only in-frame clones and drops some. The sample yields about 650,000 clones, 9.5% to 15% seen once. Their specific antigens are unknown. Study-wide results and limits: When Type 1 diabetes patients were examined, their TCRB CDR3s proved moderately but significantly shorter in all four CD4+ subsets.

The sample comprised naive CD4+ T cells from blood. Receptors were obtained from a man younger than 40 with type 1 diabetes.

The CDR3 spells CASSPSGYGNTIYF. The CDR3 bases are TGCGCCAGCAGCCCGTCCGGGTATGGAAACACCATATATTTT. The chain uses TRBV4-3 and TRBJ1-3; D gene unclear. Looked up from germline, CDR1 is LGHNA and CDR2 is YSLEER. V was pared by 4 bases and J by 3 bases, with 10 bases between. This CDR3 has 14 amino acids.

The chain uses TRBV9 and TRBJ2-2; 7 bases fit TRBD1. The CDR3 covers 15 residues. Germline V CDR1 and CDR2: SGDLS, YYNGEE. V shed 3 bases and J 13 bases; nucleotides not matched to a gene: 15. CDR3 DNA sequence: TGTGCCAGCAGCGCAGGGAATACAGGGGTTCGTGCGCTGTTTTTT. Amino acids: CASSAGNTGVRALFF. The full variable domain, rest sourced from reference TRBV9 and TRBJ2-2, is DSGVTQTPKHLITATGQRVTLRCSPRSGDLSVYWYQQSLDQGLQFLIQYYNGEERAKGNILERFSAQQFPDLHSELNLSSLELGDSALYFCASSAGNTGVRALFFGEGSRLTVL.

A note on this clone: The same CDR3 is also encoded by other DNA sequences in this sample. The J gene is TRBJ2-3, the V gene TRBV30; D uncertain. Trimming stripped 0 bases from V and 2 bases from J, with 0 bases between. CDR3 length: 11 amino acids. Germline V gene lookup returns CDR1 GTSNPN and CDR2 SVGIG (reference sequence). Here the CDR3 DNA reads TGTGCCTGGAGTGTCACAGATACGCAGTATTTT. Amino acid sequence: CAWSVTDTQYF.

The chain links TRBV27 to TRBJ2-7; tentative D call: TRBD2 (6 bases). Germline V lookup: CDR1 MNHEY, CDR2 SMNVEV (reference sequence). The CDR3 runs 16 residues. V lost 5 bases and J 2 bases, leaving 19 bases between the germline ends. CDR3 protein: CASSGSSAGRPYEQYF. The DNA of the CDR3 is TGTGCCAGCAGTGGATCCTCGGCAGGGAGGCCCTACGAGCAGTACTTC.

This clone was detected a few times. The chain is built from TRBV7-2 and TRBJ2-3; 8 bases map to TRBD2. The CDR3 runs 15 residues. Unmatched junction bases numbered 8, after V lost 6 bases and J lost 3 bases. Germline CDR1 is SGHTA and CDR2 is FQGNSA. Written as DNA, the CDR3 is TGTGCCAGCAGTAACGGGGGGGCCCGAACAGATACGCAGTATTTT. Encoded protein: CASSNGGARTDTQYF.

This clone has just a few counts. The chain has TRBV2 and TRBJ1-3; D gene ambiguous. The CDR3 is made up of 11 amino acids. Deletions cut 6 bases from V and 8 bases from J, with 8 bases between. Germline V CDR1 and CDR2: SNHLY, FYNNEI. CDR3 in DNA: TGTGCCAGCAGCCCTGAATACACCATATATTTT. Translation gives CASSPEYTIYF.

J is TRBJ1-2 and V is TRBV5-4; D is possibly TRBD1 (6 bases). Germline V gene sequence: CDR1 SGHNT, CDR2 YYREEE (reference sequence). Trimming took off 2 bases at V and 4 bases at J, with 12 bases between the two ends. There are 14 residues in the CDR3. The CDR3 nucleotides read TGTGCCAGCAGCTTACCGGGACATATCTATGGCTACACCTTC. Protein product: CASSLPGHIYGYTF.

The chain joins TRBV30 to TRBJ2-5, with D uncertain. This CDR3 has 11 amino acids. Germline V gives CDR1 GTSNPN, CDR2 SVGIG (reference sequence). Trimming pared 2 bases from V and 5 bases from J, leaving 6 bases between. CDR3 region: CAWSTEETQYF. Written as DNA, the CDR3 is TGTGCCTGGAGTACCGAGGAGACCCAGTACTTC.

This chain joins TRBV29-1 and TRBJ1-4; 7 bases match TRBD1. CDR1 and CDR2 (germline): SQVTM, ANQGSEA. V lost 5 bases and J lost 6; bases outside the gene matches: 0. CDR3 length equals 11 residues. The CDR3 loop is CSVTGDEKLFF. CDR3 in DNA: TGCAGCGTTACAGGGGATGAAAAACTGTTTTTT.

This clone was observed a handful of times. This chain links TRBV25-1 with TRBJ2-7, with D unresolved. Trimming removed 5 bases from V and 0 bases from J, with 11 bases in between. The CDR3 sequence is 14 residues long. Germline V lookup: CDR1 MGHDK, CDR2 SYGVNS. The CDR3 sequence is CASSKTDPSYEQYF. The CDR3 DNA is TGTGCCAGCAGTAAGACGGATCCCTCCTACGAGCAGTACTTC.

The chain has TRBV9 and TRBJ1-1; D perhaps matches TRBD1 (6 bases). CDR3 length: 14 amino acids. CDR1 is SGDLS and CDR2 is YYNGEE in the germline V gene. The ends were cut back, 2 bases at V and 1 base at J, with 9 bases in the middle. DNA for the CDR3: TGTGCCAGCAGCGTTAAGGACAGGAACACTGAAGCTTTCTTT. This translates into CASSVKDRNTEAFF.

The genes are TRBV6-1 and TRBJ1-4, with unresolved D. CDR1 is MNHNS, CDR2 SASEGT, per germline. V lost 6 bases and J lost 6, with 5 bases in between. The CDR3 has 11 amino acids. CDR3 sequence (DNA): TGTGCCAGCAGGGGTTATGAAAAACTGTTTTTT. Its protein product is CASRGYEKLFF.

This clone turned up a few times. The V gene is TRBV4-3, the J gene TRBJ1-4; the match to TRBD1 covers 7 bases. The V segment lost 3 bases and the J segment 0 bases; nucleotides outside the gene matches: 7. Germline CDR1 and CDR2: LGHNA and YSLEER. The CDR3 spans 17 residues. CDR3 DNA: TGCGCCAGCAGCCAGATACAGGGGCCCACAACTAATGAAAAACTGTTTTTT. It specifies CASSQIQGPTTNEKLFF.

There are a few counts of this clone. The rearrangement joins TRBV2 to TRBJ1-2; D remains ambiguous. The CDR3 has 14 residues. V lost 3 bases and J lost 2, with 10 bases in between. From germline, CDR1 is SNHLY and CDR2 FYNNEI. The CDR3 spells CASSDSAVNYGYTF. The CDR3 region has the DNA TGTGCCAGCAGTGACTCGGCTGTCAACTATGGCTACACCTTC.

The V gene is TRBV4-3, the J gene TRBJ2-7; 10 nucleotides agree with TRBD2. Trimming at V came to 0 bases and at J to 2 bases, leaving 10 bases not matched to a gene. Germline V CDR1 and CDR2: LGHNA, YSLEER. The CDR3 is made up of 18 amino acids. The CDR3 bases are TGCGCCAGCAGCCAAGAAGGGCCTCGAGCGGGGGGGACCTACGAGCAGTACTTC. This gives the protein CASSQEGPRAGGTYEQYF.

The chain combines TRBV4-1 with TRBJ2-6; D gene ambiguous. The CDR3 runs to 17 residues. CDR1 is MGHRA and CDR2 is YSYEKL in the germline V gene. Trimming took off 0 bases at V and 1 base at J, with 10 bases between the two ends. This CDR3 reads CASSQDLRVSGANVLTF. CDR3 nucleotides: TGCGCCAGCAGCCAAGATCTACGAGTGTCTGGGGCCAACGTCCTGACTTTC.

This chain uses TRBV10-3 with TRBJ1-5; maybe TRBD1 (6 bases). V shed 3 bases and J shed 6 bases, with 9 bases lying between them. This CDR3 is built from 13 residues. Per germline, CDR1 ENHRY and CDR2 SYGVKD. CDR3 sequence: CAISEGGPQPQHF. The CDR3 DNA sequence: TGTGCCATCAGTGAAGGGGGACCTCAGCCCCAGCATTTT.

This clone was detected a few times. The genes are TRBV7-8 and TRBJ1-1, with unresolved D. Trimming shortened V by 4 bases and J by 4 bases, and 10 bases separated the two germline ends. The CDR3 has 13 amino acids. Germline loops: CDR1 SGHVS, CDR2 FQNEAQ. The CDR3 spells CASSSNAITEAFF. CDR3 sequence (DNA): TGTGCCAGCAGCTCAAATGCAATCACTGAAGCTTTCTTT.

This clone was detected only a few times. The CDR3 region has the DNA TGTGCCAGCAGCCGAAGGACAGGGAACACCGGGGAGCTGTTTTTT. This translates into CASSRRTGNTGELFF. The chain employs TRBV14 and TRBJ2-2, with 7 bases that match TRBD1. CDR1 SGHDN and CDR2 FVKESK come from the germline V gene. Unmatched junction bases numbered 3, after V lost 4 bases and J lost 1 base. CDR3 length: 15 amino acids.

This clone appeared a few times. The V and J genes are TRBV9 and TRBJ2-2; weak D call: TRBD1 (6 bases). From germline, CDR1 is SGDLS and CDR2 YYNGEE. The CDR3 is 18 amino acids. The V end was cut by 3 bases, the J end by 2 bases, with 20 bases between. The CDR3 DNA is TGTGCCAGCAGCGAGGGGGTAGGGACACCCCAAAACACCGGGGAGCTGTTTTTT. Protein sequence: CASSEGVGTPQNTGELFF.

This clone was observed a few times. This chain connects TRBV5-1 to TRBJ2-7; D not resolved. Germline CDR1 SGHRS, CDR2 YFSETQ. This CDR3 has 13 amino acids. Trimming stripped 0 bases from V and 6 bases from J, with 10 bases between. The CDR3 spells CASSLGVSGEQYF. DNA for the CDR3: TGCGCCAGCAGCTTGGGGGTATCTGGCGAGCAGTACTTC.

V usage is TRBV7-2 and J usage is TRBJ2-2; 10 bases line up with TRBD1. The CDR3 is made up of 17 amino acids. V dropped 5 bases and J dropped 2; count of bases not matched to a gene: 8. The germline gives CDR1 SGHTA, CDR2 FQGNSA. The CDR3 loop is CASSRQGAVSNTGELFF. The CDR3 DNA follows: TGTGCCAGCAGCCGACAGGGGGCAGTTTCTAACACCGGGGAGCTGTTTTTT.

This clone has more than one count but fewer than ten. The CDR3 loop is CASTLAGGGYTF. CDR3 sequence (DNA): TGTGCCAGCACTCTGGCAGGCGGAGGCTACACCTTC. V gene TRBV28 combines with J gene TRBJ1-2; D not certain. Germline V gene sequence: CDR1 MDHEN, CDR2 SYDVKM. This CDR3 is built from 12 residues. V lost 7 bases to trimming and J lost 8 bases, with 14 bases between them.

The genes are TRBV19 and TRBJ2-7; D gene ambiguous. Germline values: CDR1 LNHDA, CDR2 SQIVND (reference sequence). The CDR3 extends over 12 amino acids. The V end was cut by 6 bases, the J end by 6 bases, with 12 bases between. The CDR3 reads CASRPTFGEQYF. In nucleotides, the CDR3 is TGTGCCAGTAGGCCCACGTTCGGCGAGCAGTACTTC.

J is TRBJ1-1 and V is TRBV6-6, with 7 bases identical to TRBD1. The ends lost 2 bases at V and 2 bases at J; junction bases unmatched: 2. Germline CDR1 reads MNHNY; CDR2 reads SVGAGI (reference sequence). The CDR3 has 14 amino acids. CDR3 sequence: CASSYPGGNTEAFF. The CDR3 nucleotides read TGTGCCAGCAGTTACCCAGGGGGTAACACTGAAGCTTTCTTT.

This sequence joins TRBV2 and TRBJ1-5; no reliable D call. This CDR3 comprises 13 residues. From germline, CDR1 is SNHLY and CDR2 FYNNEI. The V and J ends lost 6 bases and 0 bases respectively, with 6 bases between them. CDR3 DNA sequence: TGTGCCAGCAGGGAGTCTAGCAATCAGCCCCAGCATTTT. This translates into CASRESSNQPQHF.